This T cell receptor (beta chain) was obtained from a study of control samples from healthy donors and cancer patients. A note on this clone: The sample holds other DNA sequences that translate to the same CDR3.

With 6 bases clipped from V and 7 bases from J, the junction kept 5 bases outside the gene matches. This CDR3 spans 14 amino acids. CDR1 is LNHDA and CDR2 is SQIVND in the germline V gene (reference sequence). Method: immunoSEQ multiplex PCR; TCRdb's copy keeps in-frame clones and lacks some. The sample lists 98,000 or so clones, roughly 86% occurring once. Sequencing was carried out using blood. The V and J genes are TRBV19 and TRBJ1-5; 11 nucleotides align to TRBD1. The origin of this receptor is a man in his sixties in good health. The CDR3 loop reads CASSGTGGGQPQHF. In nucleotides, the CDR3 is TGTGCCAGTAGCGGGACAGGGGGGGGGCAGCCCCAGCATTTT. Full variable domain (missing parts from reference TRBV19 and TRBJ1-5): DGGITQSPKYLFRKEGQNVTLSCEQNLNHDAMYWYRQDPGQGLRLIYYSQIVNDFQKGDIAEGYSVSREKKESFPLTVTSAQKNPTAFYLCASSGTGGGQPQHFGDGTRLSIL.